The clone carrying this T cell receptor (beta chain) showed up many times. Its antigen is as yet unknown. This sample stems from a study of beta chain features in type 1 diabetes. Overall study: Healthy donors and patients had similar age, gender and cell yields.

Based on CD45RO/CCR7/CD25/CD127/CD95/CD27, CD4+ regulatory, stem cell-like memory, naive and central memory cells were sorted. The CDR3 spans 14 residues. Germline V gene sequence: CDR1 LGHNA, CDR2 YNFKEQ. V was trimmed by 1 base and J by 2 bases, leaving 9 bases between them. Expressed TCRB transcripts got sequenced, as all isolated RNA was reverse transcribed. Assay: immunoSEQ multiplex PCR; the TCRdb copy retains only in-frame clones and omits some. The data show 200,000 to 250,000 clones, around 9.9% seen once. General study results and limits: A closer apparent resemblance between naive, central memory and Treg TCRB repertoires was seen in patients than in healthy donors. Whether HLA type affects TCRB rearrangement stayed undetermined in the present work.

The sequence was obtained from a man younger than 35 in good health. Sequenced material: central memory CD4+ T cells from blood. V is TRBV4-2 and J is TRBJ2-7; D not certain. The CDR3 region is CASSQGSLAYEQYF. In nucleotides, the CDR3 is TGTGCCAGCAGCCAAGGGAGCCTCGCCTACGAGCAGTACTTC.